What follows are 2 T cell receptor beta chains derived from one specimen sequenced in a study of blood T cell repertoires in COVID-19. The repertoire was sequenced with immunoSEQ multiplex PCR; TCRdb's copy has only in-frame clones and lacks some. The sample includes over 95,000 clones, roughly 89% of them seen just once. Source material: peripheral blood. These receptors all stem from a human donor with acute or convalescent COVID-19. The donor label of this sample is uncertain.

CDR3 DNA: TGTGCCAGCAGTGAATGGGGGGTTGGTCAGCCCCAGCATTTT. Its protein is CASSEWGVGQPQHF. The chain links TRBV6-1 to TRBJ1-5, with D possibly TRBD1 on 5 matching bases. The CDR3 contains 14 residues. V was shortened by 2 bases and J by 6 bases, with 11 bases between the two germline ends. CDR1 is MNHNS, CDR2 SASEGT, per germline.

The rearrangement joins TRBV24-1 to TRBJ1-2, with 11 bases lining up with TRBD1. CDR3 size: 20 residues. Germline V gene lookup returns CDR1 KGHDR and CDR2 SFDVKD. V trimming: 3 bases; J trimming: 4 bases; junction bases outside the gene matches: 18. As DNA, the CDR3 is TGTGCCACCAGTGATCAACGAAGGACAGGGGGCAGGGAATTCCGCTATGGCTACACCTTC. Protein sequence: CATSDQRRTGGREFRYGYTF.